Reported below is one T cell receptor (beta chain). The table came from immunoSEQ multiplex PCR; TCRdb's copy has only in-frame clones and leaves some out. The sample contains about 97,000 clones, 88% of which appear only once. Unmatched junction bases numbered 7, after V lost 6 bases and J lost 4 bases. CDR1 and CDR2 (germline): ENHRY, SYGVKD. CDR3 size: 15 residues. These data are taken from a study of T cell responses to AZD1222 COVID-19 vaccine. The chain employs TRBV10-3 and TRBJ2-3; 10 positions agree with TRBD1. The clonotype was recovered from an adult in good health. Material: peripheral blood, obtained on day 0 of AZD1222 vaccination. This CDR3 is CAISRDRGPPDTQYF. The DNA for the CDR3 is TGTGCCATCAGCCGGGACAGGGGTCCCCCAGATACGCAGTATTTT.